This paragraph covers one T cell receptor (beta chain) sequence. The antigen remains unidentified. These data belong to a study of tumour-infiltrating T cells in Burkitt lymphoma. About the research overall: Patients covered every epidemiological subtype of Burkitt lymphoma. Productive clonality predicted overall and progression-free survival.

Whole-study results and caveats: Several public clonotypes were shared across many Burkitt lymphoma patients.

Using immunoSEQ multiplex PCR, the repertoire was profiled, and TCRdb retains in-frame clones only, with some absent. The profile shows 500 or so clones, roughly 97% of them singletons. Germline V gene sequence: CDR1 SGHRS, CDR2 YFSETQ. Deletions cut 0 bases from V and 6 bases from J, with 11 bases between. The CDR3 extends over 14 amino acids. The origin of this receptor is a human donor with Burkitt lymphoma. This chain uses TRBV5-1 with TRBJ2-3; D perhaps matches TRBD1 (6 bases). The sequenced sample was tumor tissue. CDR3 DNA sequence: TGCGCCAGCAGCTTGGGGTACAGGGTGGATACGCAGTATTTT. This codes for CASSLGYRVDTQYF.